These 26 T cell receptor beta chains were sequenced from one sample in a study of T-cell reconstitution after alpha-beta-depleted transplantation in children. Unique molecular identifiers were built into the TCRbeta library. TCRdb analysed the PCR reads with MiXCR anew, one entry per CDR3 protein. The table records 500,000 to 600,000 distinct CDR3 sequences, around 18% of them present only once. The input for sequencing was PBMCs from the stem cell graft donor, taken from the stem cell graft. These receptor sequences come from a human donor who donated a stem cell graft to a child with acute lymphoblastic leukemia.

The chain links TRBV2 to TRBJ2-5; 10 bases fit TRBD1. The germline CDR1 and CDR2 sequences are SNHLY and FYNNEI. Losses at the gene ends were 6 bases for V and 2 bases for J; bases not matched to a gene: 3. This CDR3 region has 14 residues. The CDR3 coding sequence is TGTGCCAGCAGAGACAGGGGGCAGCAAGAGACCCAGTACTTC. As protein: CASRDRGQQETQYF.

The chain carries TRBV12-3 or TRBV12-4 and TRBJ2-2; TRBD1 agrees at 8 bases. The CDR3 is 14 amino acids. The junction had 6 bases not matched to a gene; V was cut back by 6 bases and J by 6 bases. The CDR3 region is CASSRTGYPGELFF. The CDR3 coding sequence is TGTGCCAGCAGCCGGACAGGGTACCCCGGGGAGCTGTTTTTT.

Here the CDR3 DNA reads TGTGCCACCGGGGGGGCCAATCAGCCCCAGCATTTT. Its translation: CATGGANQPQHF. The chain combines TRBV24-1 with TRBJ1-5, with a tentative D call TRBD1 (6 bases). CDR3 length: 12 residues. The germline V and J ends were trimmed by 9 bases and 3 bases, with 8 bases remaining between them. Germline CDR1 and CDR2: KGHDR and SFDVKD.

This clonotype was seen a few times. The chain joins TRBV7-9 to TRBJ2-1, with D uncertain. Deletions cut 8 bases from V and 2 bases from J, with 16 bases between. Per germline, CDR1 SEHNR and CDR2 FQNEAQ (reference sequence). The CDR3 extends over 15 amino acids. Written as DNA, the CDR3 is TGTGCCAGCGGTGGAATAACTGATGCCTACAATGAGCAGTTCTTC. Translation gives CASGGITDAYNEQFF.

This chain joins TRBV28 and TRBJ1-6; no clear D. V was pared by 5 bases and J by 7 bases, with 15 bases between. The CDR3 is made up of 15 amino acids. CDR1 is MDHEN, CDR2 SYDVKM, per germline. Written as DNA, the CDR3 is TGTGCCAGCAGTCTAACAGCGCCTGGGAATTCACCCCTCCACTTT. Translated, it gives CASSLTAPGNSPLHF.

CDR3 coding DNA: TGTGCCAGCCAGGGGGGGAGGGCCGCTGGGGCCAACGTCCTGACTTTC. Its translation: CASQGGRAAGANVLTF. The rearrangement uses TRBV4-2 and TRBJ2-6; tentatively, D is TRBD1 or TRBD2 (7 bases each). Between the trimmed V and J ends, which lost 8 bases and 2 bases, there was a span of 16 bases. The CDR3 covers 16 residues. Per the germline V gene, CDR1 is LGHNA and CDR2 is YNFKEQ.

The chain couples TRBV10-3 to TRBJ2-6; a weak D match, TRBD2 (7 bases). This CDR3 is built from 16 residues. V was trimmed by 8 bases and J by 4 bases, leaving 18 bases between them. Looked up from germline, CDR1 is ENHRY and CDR2 is SYGVKD. CDR3 DNA: TGTGCCATCGCGGGGGCGGGGGCGCGAGGGGCCAACGTCCTGACTTTC. It encodes CAIAGAGARGANVLTF.

The chain links TRBV11-2 to TRBJ2-1; D is uncertain. The germline V gene encodes CDR1 SGHAT and CDR2 FQNNGV. Trimming shortened V by 6 bases and J by 1 base, and 10 bases separated the two germline ends. The CDR3 spans 14 residues. As DNA, the CDR3 is TGTGCCAGCAGATCCGCAGGATCCTACAATGAGCAGTTCTTC. Residues: CASRSAGSYNEQFF.

In this sample, this clonotype turned up many times. The chain employs TRBV6-2 or TRBV6-3 and TRBJ2-2, with D perhaps matching TRBD1 (5 bases). Germline CDR1 is MNHEY and CDR2 is SVGEGT. There are 12 residues in the CDR3. Deletions cut 5 bases from V and 5 bases from J, with 6 bases between. The CDR3 coding sequence is TGTGCCAGCAGTAGGGGAACCGGGGAGCTGTTTTTT. It is translated as CASSRGTGELFF.

This clonotype came up many times. The rearrangement links TRBV5-1 to TRBJ2-1, with D possibly matching TRBD1 (5 bases). Looked up from germline, CDR1 is SGHRS and CDR2 is YFSETQ. CDR3 length: 16 residues. V was pared by 0 bases and J by 1 base, with 11 bases between. The CDR3 here is CASSLEVAGSYNEQFF. The CDR3 bases are TGCGCCAGCAGCTTGGAGGTGGCAGGGTCCTACAATGAGCAGTTCTTC.

The chain carries TRBV7-6 and TRBJ1-2; D uncertain. The CDR3 is made up of 14 amino acids. The V end was cut by 3 bases, the J end by 4 bases, with 12 bases between. CDR1 is SGHVS and CDR2 is FNYEAQ in the germline V gene. CDR3: CASSFGTEGYGYTF. The DNA for the CDR3 is TGTGCCAGCAGCTTCGGTACTGAGGGCTATGGCTACACCTTC.

There are a few counts of this clonotype. This chain connects TRBV5-1 to TRBJ1-5; 7 nucleotides line up with TRBD1. V was pared by 4 bases and J by 12 bases, with 7 bases of the junction left unmatched. From germline, CDR1 is SGHRS and CDR2 YFSETQ. This CDR3 is 12 amino acids long. This CDR3 is CASSAPGGLQHF. The CDR3 DNA follows: TGCGCCAGCAGCGCCCCAGGGGGTCTCCAGCATTTT.

This clonotype was observed a few times. CDR3 in amino acids: CASIPGTGYSYNEQFF. DNA for the CDR3: TGTGCTAGCATTCCAGGGACGGGATATTCCTACAATGAGCAGTTCTTC. The chain combines TRBV12-5 with TRBJ2-1; D possibly uses TRBD1 or TRBD2 (5 bases each). The V gene's germline CDR1 is LGHNT and CDR2 FRNRAP. V lost 9 bases and J 1 base, leaving 19 bases between the germline ends. This CDR3 is 16 amino acids long. Combining the CDR3 with reference TRBV12-5 and TRBJ2-1 gives the whole variable domain DARVTQTPRHKVTEMGQEVTMRCQPILGHNTVFWYRQTMMQGLELLAYFRNRAPLDDSGMPKDRFSAEMPDATLATLKIQPSEPRDSAVYFCASIPGTGYSYNEQFFGPGTRLTVL.

This clonotype has just a few counts. In DNA form, the CDR3 reads TGTGCCAGCAGCCAAGGTCCAAGACTAGCGGGAGTCTACGAGCAGTACTTC. It codes for CASSQGPRLAGVYEQYF. The V call is TRBV3-1, the J call TRBJ2-7; 12 positions match TRBD2. The V gene's germline CDR1 is LGHDT and CDR2 YNNKEL (reference sequence). The CDR3 is made up of 17 amino acids. V was pared by 1 base and J by 3 bases, with 7 bases of the junction left unmatched.

The sample holds a few counts of this clonotype. The chain couples TRBV9 to TRBJ2-5, with TRBD2 identical over 14 bases. Trimming cost V 0 bases and J 5 bases; bases outside gene matches: 6. Germline values: CDR1 SGDLS, CDR2 YYNGEE. The CDR3 is 17 residues long. The chain's CDR3 is CASSVAGTSGSGETQYF. As DNA, the CDR3 is TGTGCCAGCAGCGTAGCGGGGACTAGCGGGAGTGGGGAGACCCAGTACTTC.

This clonotype was counted a few times. The rearrangement uses TRBV5-1 and TRBJ2-7; D gene uncertain. The CDR3 length is 13 residues. Germline V gene data show CDR1 as SGHRS and CDR2 as YFSETQ. V lost 0 bases, J lost 11 bases, and 15 bases lay in between. The CDR3 bases are TGCGCCAGCAGCTTGGAAGGAGCAGACAAAGAGTACTTC. Translating gives CASSLEGADKEYF.

This clonotype occurred many times. The CDR3 DNA is TGTGCCAGCAGTGATGATAGGCGAGGATCCTACGAGCAGTACTTC. Protein sequence: CASSDDRRGSYEQYF. The chain carries TRBV25-1 and TRBJ2-7; D is ambiguous. The CDR3 length is 15 residues. Germline values: CDR1 MGHDK, CDR2 SYGVNS. Trimming took 3 bases from V and 1 from J, leaving 13 bases between them.

This clonotype was seen more than once but under ten times. V usage is TRBV6-6 and J usage is TRBJ1-1; D gene uncertain. This CDR3 is built from 11 residues. The germline gives CDR1 MNHNY, CDR2 SVGAGI (reference sequence). V was cut by 7 bases and J by 6 bases, with 9 bases left in between. CDR3 in DNA: TGTGCCAGCATAAGGGCTCCTGAAGCTTTCTTT. Amino acid sequence: CASIRAPEAFF.

The CDR3, as DNA: TGTGCCAGTAGTCTATCGTGGTCCCACTCCTACAATGAGCAGTTCTTC. Protein: CASSLSWSHSYNEQFF. The V and J genes are TRBV19 and TRBJ2-1; D not resolved. This CDR3 is 16 amino acids long. V was clipped by 5 bases and J by 0 bases, with 14 bases between them. CDR1 LNHDA and CDR2 SQIVND come from the germline V gene (reference sequence).

The chain combines TRBV5-5 with TRBJ1-6, with D perhaps matching TRBD1 (6 bases). This CDR3 is 15 amino acids long. V was pared by 0 bases and J by 6 bases, with 10 bases between. The germline gives CDR1 SGHKS, CDR2 YYEKEE (reference sequence). CDR3 sequence reads: CASSLAGASNSPLHF. CDR3 coding DNA: TGTGCCAGCAGCTTGGCGGGGGCCTCTAATTCACCCCTCCACTTT. The entire variable domain, with the rest obtained from reference TRBV5-5 and TRBJ1-6, is as follows: DAGVTQSPTHLIKTRGQQVTLRCSPISGHKSVSWYQQVLGQGPQFIFQYYEKEERGRGNFPDRFSARQFPNYSSELNVNALLLGDSALYLCASSLAGASNSPLHFGNGTRLTVT.

This clonotype was counted a few times. This chain connects TRBV10-3 to TRBJ2-2; D possibly matches TRBD1 or TRBD2 (5 bases each). CDR3 size: 13 residues. V shed 4 bases and J shed 4 bases, with 7 bases lying between them. Germline CDR1 is ENHRY and CDR2 is SYGVKD. For the CDR3, the DNA is TGTGCCATCAGTGGGGGACCCACCGGGGAGCTGTTTTTT. Encoded protein: CAISGGPTGELFF.

The rearrangement links TRBV27 to TRBJ2-1; D ambiguous. V lost 8 bases and J lost 7, with 18 bases in between. This CDR3 region has 14 residues. Per germline, CDR1 MNHEY and CDR2 SMNVEV (reference sequence). Written as DNA, the CDR3 is TGTGCCAGCGATAATGACGGCTTTGGGAATGAGCAGTTCTTC. Amino acid sequence: CASDNDGFGNEQFF.

The rearrangement uses TRBV2 and TRBJ1-5; 8 nucleotides agree with TRBD1. J lost 5 bases, V lost 8 bases, and 8 bases had no gene match. CDR3 length: 14 residues. Germline CDR1 SNHLY, CDR2 FYNNEI. In DNA, the CDR3 is TGTGCCAGCTCCGGGCAGGGGGCATATCAGCCCCAGCATTTT. This encodes CASSGQGAYQPQHF.

J is TRBJ2-2 and V is TRBV6-1; D is perhaps TRBD1 (5 bases). There are 14 residues in the CDR3. CDR1 and CDR2 from the germline V gene are MNHNS and SASEGT. V lost 5 bases and J lost 5, with 12 bases in between. The CDR3 here is CASSQNQGTGELFF. In nucleotides, the CDR3 is TGTGCCAGCAGTCAGAATCAGGGAACCGGGGAGCTGTTTTTT.

Worth noting for this clonotype: Compared with germline, one end of the junction differs, possibly owing to a read error. The chain couples TRBV12-3 or TRBV12-4 to TRBJ2-7, with D unclear. The CDR3 length is 13 residues. CDR3 loop: CASSLDISYEQNF. The CDR3 DNA is TGTGCCAGCAGTTTAGATATCTCCTACGAGCAGAACTTC.

This clonotype was recorded a few times. The V call is TRBV29-1, the J call TRBJ2-1, with 9 bases aligning to TRBD1. CDR3 length: 15 residues. J gave up 4 bases and V 1 base, and 5 bases lay outside the gene matches. The germline V gene encodes CDR1 SQVTM and CDR2 ANQGSEA. The CDR3 loop reads CSVEVVGTGYNEQFF. The CDR3 coding sequence is TGCAGCGTTGAAGTAGTCGGGACAGGGTACAATGAGCAGTTCTTC.